These 31 T cell receptor beta chains came from one sample sequenced in a study of T cell responses to AZD1222 COVID-19 vaccine. The repertoire was sequenced with immunoSEQ multiplex PCR; TCRdb's copy has only in-frame clones and lacks some. This table has about 130,000 clones, about nine tenths appearing once. Here the sequenced sample was peripheral blood, taken on day 0 of AZD1222 vaccination. All receptors come from an adult in good health.

The rearrangement links TRBV30 to TRBJ2-7; 7 nucleotides agree with TRBD1. This CDR3 has 18 residues. V trimming: 2 bases; J trimming: 6 bases; junction bases outside the gene matches: 22. Per germline, CDR1 GTSNPN and CDR2 SVGIG (reference sequence). CDR3 nucleotides: TGTGCCTGGAGTTCCTCCCAAACTTCCGGGACAGACGGCTCCGAGCAGTACTTC. Residues: CAWSSSQTSGTDGSEQYF.

The chain joins TRBV6-1 to TRBJ1-1; D not resolved. V shed 0 bases and J shed 3 bases, with 5 bases lying between them. This CDR3 spans 13 amino acids. CDR1 is MNHNS and CDR2 is SASEGT in the germline V gene. CDR3: CASSEAGDTEAFF. Here the CDR3 DNA reads TGTGCCAGCAGTGAAGCGGGAGACACTGAAGCTTTCTTT.

The chain joins TRBV10-3 to TRBJ2-7, with 7 bases identical to TRBD1. CDR3 length equals 14 residues. The V segment lost 3 bases and the J segment 7 bases; nucleotides outside the gene matches: 9. The V gene's germline CDR1 is ENHRY and CDR2 SYGVKD. CDR3: CAISDSEGAREQYF. Here the CDR3 DNA reads TGTGCCATCAGTGATAGCGAGGGGGCGAGGGAGCAGTACTTC.

This clone appeared once. This sequence joins TRBV6-7 and TRBJ1-5; D is undetermined. TRBV6-7 is treated as an ORF (open reading frame) with a function not yet certain. V dropped 9 bases and J dropped 0 bases, with 15 bases sitting between them. This CDR3 is 15 amino acids long. CDR3 nucleotide sequence: TGTGCCAGTTCATCGGCAGAGAATAGCAATCAGCCCCAGCATTTT. The encoded protein is CASSSAENSNQPQHF.

V usage is TRBV14 and J usage is TRBJ1-2; TRBD1 is a possible D gene (5 bases). Germline CDR1 SGHDN, CDR2 FVKESK. V dropped 10 bases and J dropped 0 bases, with 12 bases sitting between them. The CDR3 is made up of 13 amino acids. CDR3 in amino acids: CATSEGSNYGYTF. The CDR3 DNA reads as TGTGCCACCTCCGAGGGGTCTAACTATGGCTACACCTTC. Variable domain in full (rest from reference TRBV14 and TRBJ1-2): EAGVTQFPSHSVIEKGQTVTLRCDPISGHDNLYWYRRVMGKEIKFLLHFVKESKQDESGMPNNRFLAERTGGTYSTLKVQPAELEDSGVYFCATSEGSNYGYTFGSGTRLTVV.

The J gene is TRBJ2-3, the V gene TRBV7-3; weak D call: TRBD2 (5 bases). The CDR3 extends over 13 amino acids. Germline CDR1 SGHTA, CDR2 FQGTGA. V was shortened by 0 bases and J by 6 bases, with 7 bases between the two germline ends. This chain's CDR3 is CASSLTWEDTQYF. In nucleotides, the CDR3 is TGTGCCAGCAGCTTAACATGGGAGGATACGCAGTATTTT.

The count of this clone is one. V is TRBV18 and J is TRBJ1-5, with TRBD1 matching over 10 bases. The J segment lost 4 bases and the V segment lost 6 bases, leaving 3 bases of the junction unmatched. CDR1 and CDR2 from the germline V gene are KGHSH and LQKENI. This CDR3 is built from 14 residues. The CDR3 DNA reads TGTGCCAGCTCGCCGGGACAGGGGAATCAGCCCCAGCATTTT. Translation gives CASSPGQGNQPQHF.

This rearrangement joins TRBV11-2 to TRBJ2-5; D gene ambiguous. Looked up from germline, CDR1 is SGHAT and CDR2 is FQNNGV. Trimming removed 2 bases at V and 4 bases at J, with 11 bases between. The CDR3 runs to 14 residues. The CDR3 here is CASSLWSSSETQYF. The DNA for the CDR3 is TGTGCCAGCAGCTTATGGTCCAGTTCAGAGACCCAGTACTTC.

The chain couples TRBV21-1 to TRBJ2-7; the table's D gene call, TRBD2, was not cross checked with the DNA. TRBV21-1 counts as a pseudogene. The CDR3 contains 15 residues. The CDR3: CASSKRLNTPYEQYF. The CDR3 nucleotides read TGTGCCAGCAGCAAGCGGCTTAATACTCCCTACGAGCAGTACTTC.

The V and J genes are TRBV10-3 and TRBJ2-3, with D perhaps TRBD1 (6 bases). Deletions cut 7 bases from V and 0 bases from J, with 20 bases between. Germline-derived CDR1 and CDR2 are ENHRY and SYGVKD. The CDR3 spans 17 residues. The CDR3: CAITQNRDLGSTDTQYF. The CDR3 bases are TGTGCCATCACCCAAAACAGGGATCTGGGGAGCACAGATACGCAGTATTTT.

This chain connects TRBV5-1 to TRBJ1-3; D gene uncertain. The CDR3 has 16 amino acids. Trimming left V 4 bases short and J 0 bases short, with 14 bases between. CDR1 and CDR2 from the germline V gene are SGHRS and YFSETQ. CDR3 DNA sequence: TGCGCCAGCAGCCCCGAGGCGGTGACCTCTGGAAACACCATATATTTT. Protein: CASSPEAVTSGNTIYF.

The genes are TRBV3-1 (or the pseudogene TRBV3-2) and TRBJ1-5; D gene unclear. This CDR3 spans 15 amino acids. Trimming left V 1 base short and J 5 bases short, with 12 bases between. CDR1 and CDR2 (germline): LGHDT, YNNKEL (reference sequence). CDR3 residues: CASSQGYNSDQPQHF. The CDR3, as DNA: TGTGCCAGCAGCCAAGGGTACAACAGCGATCAGCCCCAGCATTTT.

This rearrangement joins TRBV7-9 to TRBJ1-1; 8 bases are shared with TRBD1. V shed 5 bases and J 10 bases; nucleotides not matched to a gene: 15. The germline V gene encodes CDR1 SEHNR and CDR2 FQNEAQ (reference sequence). The CDR3 spans 15 residues. CDR3 in amino acids: CASSPSGTGAPGAFF. The CDR3 bases are TGTGCCAGCAGCCCATCCGGGACAGGCGCCCCTGGAGCTTTCTTT. Drawing the rest from reference TRBV7-9 and TRBJ1-1, the complete variable domain is DTGVSQNPRHKITKRGQNVTFRCDPISEHNRLYWYRQTLGQGPEFLTYFQNEAQLEKSRLLSDRFSAERPKGSFSTLEIQRTEQGDSAMYLCASSPSGTGAPGAFFGQGTRLTVV.

The chain uses TRBV14 and TRBJ2-2; D possibly corresponds to TRBD1 (5 bases). Trimming stripped 1 base from V and 6 bases from J, with 24 bases between. This CDR3 region has 19 residues. Germline assignment: CDR1 SGHDN and CDR2 FVKESK. The CDR3 DNA sequence: TGTGCCAGCAGCCAAGTTTCGCGACAGTGGCTGAGGAAGTCCGGGGAGCTGTTTTTT. It codes for CASSQVSRQWLRKSGELFF.

The V call is TRBV12-3 or TRBV12-4, the J call TRBJ2-3, with D possibly being TRBD1 (5 bases). V was pared by 3 bases and J by 7 bases, with 11 bases between. The CDR3 loop spans 13 amino acids. The CDR3 sequence is CASSFSGFNTQYF. The CDR3 coding sequence is TGTGCCAGCAGTTTTTCAGGGTTTAATACGCAGTATTTT.

This sequence joins TRBV4-3 and TRBJ1-6; maybe TRBD1 (5 bases). V lost 3 bases and J 8 bases, leaving 8 bases between the germline ends. This CDR3 spans 13 amino acids. From germline, CDR1 is LGHNA and CDR2 YSLEER. CDR3 DNA sequence: TGCGCCAGCAGCCAGGCCAGGGATTCACCCCTCCACTTT. Residues: CASSQARDSPLHF.

This chain links TRBV5-1 with TRBJ2-7, with TRBD1 matching over 8 bases. Germline lookup yields CDR1 SGHRS and CDR2 YFSETQ. J was trimmed by 4 bases and V by 4 bases; bases with no gene match: 13. The CDR3 has 16 residues. This CDR3 reads CASSPGQEHRFYEQYF. DNA for the CDR3: TGCGCCAGCAGCCCGGGACAGGAACATCGCTTTTACGAGCAGTACTTC. The variable domain in full, completed from reference TRBV5-1 and TRBJ2-7, reads KAGVTQTPRYLIKTRGQQVTLSCSPISGHRSVSWYQQTPGQGLQFLFEYFSETQRNKGNFPGRFSGRQFSNSRSEMNVSTLELGDSALYLCASSPGQEHRFYEQYFGPGTRLTVT.

The gene calls are TRBV7-3 and TRBJ2-1; no definite D call. Germline V lookup: CDR1 SGHTA, CDR2 FQGTGA. The CDR3 sequence is 13 residues long. Between the trimmed V and J ends, which lost 4 bases and 0 bases, there was a span of 4 bases. This chain's CDR3 is CASSSSSYNEQFF. The CDR3 nucleotides read TGTGCCAGCAGCTCGAGCTCCTACAATGAGCAGTTCTTC.

The V and J genes are TRBV12-3 or TRBV12-4 and TRBJ1-4, with D hard to call. Trimming cost V 6 bases and J 5 bases, with 10 bases left between them. The length of the CDR3 is 13 residues. The CDR3 reads CASRGESNEKLFF. The CDR3 DNA sequence: TGTGCCAGCAGGGGTGAGTCCAATGAAAAACTGTTTTTT.

The CDR3 region has the DNA TGTGCCAGCAGTCCGGGAGTGATAAGCACAGATACGCAGTATTTT. Protein product: CASSPGVISTDTQYF. J is TRBJ2-3 and V is TRBV6-6; possible D gene TRBD2, 6 bases. The ends were cut back, 5 bases at V and 0 bases at J, with 12 bases in the middle. Germline-derived CDR1 and CDR2 are MNHNY and SVGAGI (reference sequence). There are 15 residues in the CDR3.

The rearrangement uses TRBV29-1 and TRBJ1-1; D gene uncertain. The CDR3 sequence is 12 residues long. Trimming removed 1 base from V and 3 bases from J, with 6 bases in between. Germline assignment: CDR1 SQVTM and CDR2 ANQGSEA. Here the CDR3 DNA reads TGCAGCGTTGAAGGGGAGGACACTGAAGCTTTCTTT. Translated: CSVEGEDTEAFF.

The chain links TRBV3-1 (or the pseudogene TRBV3-2) to TRBJ2-2; TRBD2 matches 8 bases. V shed 0 bases and J 4 bases; nucleotides not matched to a gene: 13. This CDR3 comprises 19 residues. Germline V gene data show CDR1 as LGHDT and CDR2 as YNNKEL (reference sequence). DNA for the CDR3: TGTGCCAGCAGCCAAGACGGCACTAGCGGCCCTCGGACCACCGGGGAGCTGTTTTTT. This translates into CASSQDGTSGPRTTGELFF.

The CDR3 nucleotides are TGCGCCAGCAGCCAGGGTTATTTCGGAGGGGGCCTTGAGGTAAGGCAGTATTTT. It encodes CASSQGYFGGGLEVRQYF. The chain couples TRBV4-3 to TRBJ2-3; maybe TRBD1 (7 bases). With 3 bases removed from V and 11 bases from J, the gap between germline ends came to 30 bases. The CDR3 totals 18 residues. CDR1 is LGHNA, CDR2 YSLEER, per germline.

The chain employs TRBV5-4 and TRBJ1-2; 8 nucleotides agree with TRBD1. The CDR3 is made up of 14 amino acids. V was pared by 0 bases and J by 4 bases, with 2 bases of the junction left unmatched. In germline, CDR1 is SGHNT, CDR2 YYREEE (reference sequence). The CDR3 DNA reads as TGTGCCAGCAGCTTGGACAGGGGGAGCTATGGCTACACCTTC. Its protein product is CASSLDRGSYGYTF.

The rearrangement links TRBV18 to TRBJ1-1, with D unclear. This CDR3 has 13 amino acids. The ends were cut back, 2 bases at V and 5 bases at J, with 9 bases in the middle. Germline V lookup: CDR1 KGHSH, CDR2 LQKENI. The CDR3 DNA reads as TGTGCCAGCTCACCAGGTAGTAGGACTGAAGCTTTCTTT. Translated: CASSPGSRTEAFF.

The rearrangement links TRBV6-5 to TRBJ2-2; TRBD1 agrees at 9 bases. Germline values: CDR1 MNHEY, CDR2 SVGAGI. The J segment lost 7 bases and the V segment lost 2 bases, leaving 8 bases of the junction unmatched. The CDR3 runs to 16 residues. CDR3 sequence reads: CASSYANRGPGGELFF. CDR3 nucleotides: TGTGCCAGCAGTTACGCCAACAGGGGGCCCGGCGGGGAGCTGTTTTTT.

Only one count was recorded for this clone. The V call is TRBV7-2, the J call TRBJ2-5; D is perhaps TRBD1 or TRBD2 (5 bases each). The CDR3 spans 15 residues. Deletions cut 2 bases from V and 5 bases from J, with 15 bases between. Per the germline V gene, CDR1 is SGHTA and CDR2 is FQGNSA. CDR3 DNA: TGTGCCAGCAGCTTACCGGGGCCTTCGAGGGAGACCCAGTACTTC. It codes for CASSLPGPSRETQYF.

CDR3 in DNA: TGCAGCGTCTCTAGCGGGGGGGCCTCTAGCGGGGAGCTGTTTTTT. This translates into CSVSSGGASSGELFF. The rearrangement uses TRBV29-1 and TRBJ2-2; 12 bases align to TRBD2. Germline V gene data show CDR1 as SQVTM and CDR2 as ANQGSEA. V shed 6 bases, J shed 7 bases, and the junction held 9 bases outside the gene matches. This CDR3 is built from 15 residues.

This clone was detected once. The chain employs TRBV9 and TRBJ1-1; perhaps TRBD1 as D (5 bases). Germline V gene data show CDR1 as SGDLS and CDR2 as YYNGEE. V shed 1 base and J shed 3 bases, with 10 bases lying between them. CDR3 length: 14 amino acids. CDR3 sequence: CASSVNRLDTEAFF. The CDR3 coding sequence is TGTGCCAGCAGCGTAAACAGGTTGGACACTGAAGCTTTCTTT.

The V gene is TRBV2, the J gene TRBJ2-1, with 10 nucleotides matching TRBD2. This CDR3 spans 15 amino acids. The trim removed 4 bases at V and 6 bases at J, leaving 6 bases unmatched. Germline CDR1 is SNHLY and CDR2 is FYNNEI. In nucleotides, the CDR3 is TGTGCCAGCAGTGGAGAGCGGGGGGGCCCCAATGAGCAGTTCTTC. It specifies CASSGERGGPNEQFF.

The chain employs TRBV5-1 and TRBJ2-1; 8 nucleotides align to TRBD2. This CDR3 has 14 residues. From germline, CDR1 is SGHRS and CDR2 YFSETQ. Trimming at V came to 6 bases and at J to 4 bases, leaving 6 bases not matched to a gene. For the CDR3, the DNA is TGCGCCAGCATAAGCGGGGGTACTTACAATGAGCAGTTCTTC. Its translation: CASISGGTYNEQFF.